The 29 T cell receptor beta chains in this list originate from one sample, sequenced in a study of identifying expanded T cells in peripheral blood. The data were produced by immunoSEQ multiplex PCR, yet TCRdb's version contains in-frame clones alone and is incomplete. The sample contains tens of thousands of clones, around 89% of which appear only once. Sequencing was carried out using blood. These receptors were collected from a person aged 18-70 years in good health.

The genes are TRBV18 and TRBJ2-3; no clear D. The CDR3 runs to 14 residues. The V gene's germline CDR1 is KGHSH and CDR2 LQKENI. Trimming pared 3 bases from V and 4 bases from J, leaving 11 bases between. CDR3 nucleotides: TGTGCCAGCTCACCCCCCCCGGACCCAGATACGCAGTATTTT. This gives the protein CASSPPPDPDTQYF. Using reference TRBV18 and TRBJ2-3 for the parts outside the CDR3, the full variable domain is NAGVMQNPRHLVRRRGQEARLRCSPMKGHSHVYWYRQLPEEGLKFMVYLQKENIIDESGMPKERFSAEFPKEGPSILRIQQVVRGDSAAYFCASSPPPDPDTQYFGPGTRLTVL.

The rearrangement uses TRBV21-1 and TRBJ2-7. TRBV21-1 counts as a pseudogene. The length of the CDR3 is 14 residues. Here the CDR3 reads CASSKGKGMDEQYF. The DNA of the CDR3 is TGTGCCAGCAGCAAAGGAAAGGGTATGGACGAGCAGTACTTC.

The chain combines TRBV6-9 with TRBJ2-7; TRBD2 might be the D (7 bases). In germline, CDR1 is MNHGY, CDR2 SVAAGI. V lost 5 bases, J lost 0 bases, and 14 bases lay in between. The CDR3 sequence is 15 residues long. CDR3 DNA sequence: TGTGCCAGCAGTGAAGGGGGGGACGGCTCCTACGAGCAGTACTTC. This encodes CASSEGGDGSYEQYF.

The chain combines TRBV5-6 with TRBJ2-3; possibly TRBD1 or TRBD2 for D (5 bases each). Per germline, CDR1 SGHDT and CDR2 YYEEEE. The V and J ends lost 4 bases and 3 bases respectively, with 18 bases between them. The CDR3 totals 16 residues. Here the CDR3 DNA reads TGTGCCAGCAGCCCGTTGGGACCACTAGTAACAGATACGCAGTATTTT. It encodes CASSPLGPLVTDTQYF.

In DNA, the CDR3 is TGCGCCAGCAGCCTTGGGACGGGACCTAATTCACCCCTCCACTTT. Its protein is CASSLGTGPNSPLHF. This chain joins TRBV5-1 and TRBJ1-6; TRBD1 might be the D (5 bases). The CDR3 runs to 15 residues. Germline-derived CDR1 and CDR2 are SGHRS and YFSETQ. V was pared by 4 bases and J by 6 bases, with 14 bases between.

V and J are TRBV5-1 and TRBJ1-2, with D possibly matching TRBD1 (6 bases). V was cut by 1 base and J by 2 bases, with 18 bases left in between. The CDR3 totals 17 residues. Per the germline V gene, CDR1 is SGHRS and CDR2 is YFSETQ. The CDR3 region is CASSLSRAGEKNYGYTF. In DNA, the CDR3 is TGCGCCAGCAGCTTGTCGCGGGCAGGGGAGAAGAACTATGGCTACACCTTC.

This clone was observed a few times. This rearrangement joins TRBV30 to TRBJ2-1; no clear D gene. CDR1 is GTSNPN and CDR2 is SVGIG in the germline V gene (reference sequence). CDR3 length: 14 residues. The V gene lost 7 bases and the J gene lost 0 bases, with 13 bases spanning the gap. The CDR3 DNA sequence: TGTGCCTTTCTTCGTCAGACCTCCTACAATGAGCAGTTCTTC. Amino acids: CAFLRQTSYNEQFF.

The V call is TRBV6-1, the J call TRBJ2-1; 9 nucleotides line up with TRBD1. Germline trimming cut 8 bases from V and 3 bases from J; bases unmatched to any gene: 5. The CDR3 loop spans 14 amino acids. CDR1 and CDR2 (germline): MNHNS, SASEGT. CDR3 coding DNA: TGTGCCAGCCCCGGGACAGGGTTCTACAATGAGCAGTTCTTC. Translated, it gives CASPGTGFYNEQFF.

The gene calls are TRBV15 and TRBJ2-5; possible D gene TRBD2, 5 bases. Germline-derived CDR1 and CDR2 are LNHNV and YYDKDF (reference sequence). V was clipped by 8 bases and J by 1 base, with 11 bases between them. The CDR3 consists of 13 residues. The CDR3 loop is CATARGVQETQYF. The CDR3 DNA reads as TGTGCCACCGCACGGGGAGTCCAAGAGACCCAGTACTTC.

In nucleotides, the CDR3 is TGTGCCTGGAGTTTGGCTCTGGACAGCCGGAGAAATCAGCCCCAGCATTTT. It encodes CAWSLALDSRRNQPQHF. The rearrangement uses TRBV30 and TRBJ1-5; tentative D call: TRBD1 (6 bases). The V gene lost 2 bases and the J gene lost 4 bases, with 21 bases spanning the gap. This CDR3 has 17 amino acids. Germline lookup yields CDR1 GTSNPN and CDR2 SVGIG (reference sequence).

This clone was found once. The chain uses TRBV10-2 and TRBJ2-7, with D tentatively TRBD1 (5 bases). V lost 8 bases and J 2 bases, leaving 13 bases between the germline ends. Germline CDR1 reads WSHSY; CDR2 reads SAAADI. This CDR3 is built from 13 residues. CDR3 bases: TGCGCCAGCGGGGTCAGGGTGGCCTACGAGCAGTACTTC. Its translation: CASGVRVAYEQYF.

CDR3 DNA sequence: TGTGCCAGCAGCTTGGGCAATGAGCAGTTCTTC. Its protein product is CASSLGNEQFF. The genes are TRBV7-2 and TRBJ2-1; D unclear. Germline V gene lookup returns CDR1 SGHTA and CDR2 FQGNSA. The CDR3 runs 11 residues. V was shortened by 3 bases and J by 6 bases, with 3 bases between the two germline ends.

The chain has TRBV29-1 and TRBJ2-7; 11 nucleotides agree with TRBD1. The CDR3 is made up of 14 amino acids. V shed 4 bases and J 5 bases; nucleotides not matched to a gene: 7. The V gene's germline CDR1 is SQVTM and CDR2 ANQGSEA. The CDR3 sequence: CSVVLGQGADEQYF. The CDR3 nucleotides read TGCAGCGTTGTTTTAGGACAGGGGGCGGACGAGCAGTACTTC.

The V and J genes are TRBV4-1 and TRBJ2-1, with TRBD2 matching over 7 bases. From germline, CDR1 is MGHRA and CDR2 YSYEKL. The CDR3 length is 17 residues. Losses at the gene ends were 0 bases for V and 3 bases for J; bases not matched to a gene: 8. The CDR3 DNA follows: TGCGCCAGCAGCCAAGATCTTAGAGCGGGGAGCTACAATGAGCAGTTCTTC. The encoded protein is CASSQDLRAGSYNEQFF.

The chain couples TRBV6-4 to TRBJ2-7; D is undetermined. Germline V gene data show CDR1 as MRHNA and CDR2 as SNTAGT. The CDR3 loop spans 18 amino acids. With 5 bases removed from V and 0 bases from J, the gap between germline ends came to 23 bases. CDR3 coding DNA: TGTGCCAGCAGTTACCGGCCGGTTTCTGGGCGGCGCTCCTACGAGCAGTACTTC. This codes for CASSYRPVSGRRSYEQYF.

V is TRBV30 and J is TRBJ2-7; D gene ambiguous. This CDR3 has 12 residues. V lost 1 base and J 2 bases, leaving 6 bases between the germline ends. Germline CDR1 GTSNPN, CDR2 SVGIG (reference sequence). CDR3 protein: CAWSEQAYEQYF. The CDR3 DNA reads TGTGCCTGGAGTGAGCAGGCCTACGAGCAGTACTTC.

The rearrangement links TRBV6-1 to TRBJ2-3, with a tentative D call TRBD1 (5 bases). V was shortened by 8 bases and J by 2 bases, with 14 bases between the two germline ends. CDR1 MNHNS and CDR2 SASEGT come from the germline V gene. The CDR3 consists of 14 residues. CDR3 protein: CASWGGDPTDTQYF. As DNA, the CDR3 is TGTGCCAGCTGGGGCGGTGACCCCACAGATACGCAGTATTTT.

This clone has only one observation. V usage is TRBV29-1 and J usage is TRBJ2-1, with D hard to call. V lost 3 bases and J lost 0, with 9 bases in between. The CDR3 is 14 amino acids. Per the germline V gene, CDR1 is SQVTM and CDR2 is ANQGSEA. The CDR3 coding sequence is TGCAGCGTTGACCGGTCGAGCTCCTACAATGAGCAGTTCTTC. It specifies CSVDRSSSYNEQFF.

The V gene is TRBV27, the J gene TRBJ2-7, with D possibly being TRBD1 (5 bases). This CDR3 has 12 residues. Trimming removed 5 bases at V and 6 bases at J, with 11 bases between. Germline-derived CDR1 and CDR2 are MNHEY and SMNVEV (reference sequence). CDR3 sequence (DNA): TGTGCCAGCAGTACAGCAGGGTCCGAGCAGTACTTC. Protein product: CASSTAGSEQYF.

The V and J genes are TRBV18 and TRBJ2-3; 9 nucleotides match TRBD1. Germline V CDR1 and CDR2: KGHSH, LQKENI. The length of the CDR3 is 16 residues. The trim removed 1 base at V and 2 bases at J, leaving 4 bases unmatched. The CDR3 here is CASSPRGTGTTDTQYF. CDR3 DNA sequence: TGTGCCAGCTCACCACGGGGGACAGGGACCACAGATACGCAGTATTTT.

The chain has TRBV9 and TRBJ2-3; 7 positions agree with TRBD2. Germline V gene lookup returns CDR1 SGDLS and CDR2 YYNGEE. Trimming at V came to 3 bases and at J to 2 bases, leaving 15 bases not matched to a gene. The CDR3 runs to 18 residues. As DNA, the CDR3 is TGTGCCAGCAGCGCCCAGGCCCCAGCGGGGTATCACACAGATACGCAGTATTTT. Protein sequence: CASSAQAPAGYHTDTQYF.

The chain recombines TRBV5-8 with TRBJ2-5, with a weak D call TRBD2 (5 bases). V lost 0 bases, J lost 3 bases, and 21 bases lay in between. CDR1 is SGHTS and CDR2 is YDEGEE in the germline V gene. This CDR3 comprises 18 residues. The CDR3 protein is CASSLGRQVTVGEETQYF. CDR3 DNA sequence: TGTGCCAGCAGCTTGGGAAGGCAGGTGACGGTGGGAGAAGAGACCCAGTACTTC. The full variable domain, rest sourced from reference TRBV5-8 and TRBJ2-5, is EAGVTQSPTHLIKTRGQQATLRCSPISGHTSVYWYQQALGLGLQFLLWYDEGEERNRGNFPPRFSGRQFPNYSSELNVNALELEDSALYLCASSLGRQVTVGEETQYFGPGTRLLVL.

This sequence joins TRBV4-3 and TRBJ2-5; TRBD2 aligns across 11 bases. After removal of 2 bases from V and 4 bases from J, the junction contained 6 bases not matched to a gene. Per germline, CDR1 LGHNA and CDR2 YSLEER. This CDR3 spans 16 amino acids. CDR3 sequence (DNA): TGCGCCAGCAGCCAAACTAGCGGGAGAGGGGGAGAGACCCAGTACTTC. It codes for CASSQTSGRGGETQYF.

The V and J genes are TRBV6-1 and TRBJ2-1; D may be TRBD2 (5 bases). V lost 6 bases to trimming and J lost 7 bases, with 7 bases between them. Germline V gene lookup returns CDR1 MNHNS and CDR2 SASEGT. The CDR3 loop spans 11 amino acids. The CDR3 DNA reads TGTGCCAGCAGACGGAGGAATGAGCAGTTCTTC. Translating gives CASRRRNEQFF.

The chain uses TRBV7-2 and TRBJ2-7, with D maybe TRBD2 (5 bases). Germline assignment: CDR1 SGHTA and CDR2 FQGNSA. Trimming left V 6 bases short and J 5 bases short, with 11 bases between. This CDR3 has 12 residues. CDR3 protein: CASSRRGDEQYF. The CDR3 nucleotides are TGTGCCAGCAGTCGCCGGGGAGACGAGCAGTACTTC.

The chain carries TRBV6-1 and TRBJ2-7, with D possibly being TRBD1 or TRBD2 (7 bases each). The CDR3 contains 14 residues. V gave up 8 bases and J gave up 6 bases, with 20 bases separating them. Germline values: CDR1 MNHNS, CDR2 SASEGT. CDR3 residues: CASGEGGGSFEQYF. The CDR3, as DNA: TGTGCCAGCGGAGAGGGAGGGGGCTCGTTCGAGCAGTACTTC.

This clone showed up just once. This chain links TRBV19 with TRBJ2-1, with no clear D. The CDR3 extends over 15 amino acids. V was clipped by 3 bases and J by 5 bases, with 14 bases between them. Looked up from germline, CDR1 is LNHDA and CDR2 is SQIVND (reference sequence). Here the CDR3 reads CASSIPRALHNEQFF. CDR3 sequence (DNA): TGTGCCAGTAGTATTCCTAGAGCCCTTCACAATGAGCAGTTCTTC.

The chain uses TRBV5-8 and TRBJ2-2; 8 bases line up with TRBD2. Germline CDR1 is SGHTS and CDR2 is YDEGEE. J was trimmed by 2 bases and V by 2 bases; bases with no gene match: 5. The CDR3 extends over 16 amino acids. The DNA for the CDR3 is TGTGCCAGCAGCTTAAAGCGGGGGATTAACACCGGGGAGCTGTTTTTT. Translating gives CASSLKRGINTGELFF.

This clone appeared once. The genes are TRBV28 and TRBJ1-2, with D maybe TRBD1 (6 bases). This CDR3 spans 16 amino acids. Trimming removed 6 bases from V and 3 bases from J, with 20 bases in between. Per germline, CDR1 MDHEN and CDR2 SYDVKM. The CDR3 DNA reads TGTGCCAGCAGCCAGCCCCGACTCAGGGGTCACTATGGCTACACCTTC. Amino acids: CASSQPRLRGHYGYTF.